This TCR beta chain was documented in a study of regulatory T cells in long-lasting Graves disease. Study results and caveats: Favoring TRBV28, TRBJ1-2 and TRBJ2-5 was a feature seen in persistent disease.

Assembly of TCR beta libraries relied on iRepertoire HTBI primers together with Arm-PCR of CDR3 regions. TCRdb independently ran MiXCR on the multiplex PCR reads; one entry per CDR3 protein. Among hundreds of thousands of distinct CDR3 sequences listed, around 17% were seen once. Indicated time point: newly diagnosed GD, antithyroid drugs for less than 3 months. PBMC-extracted RNA yielded the TCR library. Turning to this clonotype: As yet, its antigen is unknown.

The V and J ends lost 4 bases and 0 bases, in that order; junction bases with no gene match: 17. CDR3 length: 21 residues. CDR1 is WNHNN and CDR2 is SYGVQD in the germline V gene (reference sequence). A further study also used this sample, focusing on T cells in Graves' hyperthyroidism and ophthalmopathy. That report adds: Blood also carried most thyroid clonotypes expanded above 0.001. It was a median around 6 months before onset that the model predicted ophthalmopathy.

The receptor's source is a woman aged 25 to 39 with Graves disease. The source was peripheral blood mononuclear cells (PBMCs), collected at new diagnosis, from a patient treated with antithyroid drugs. The chain employs TRBV10-1 and TRBJ2-7, with 14 bases aligning to TRBD2. This CDR3 reads CASSGHTGLAGANPSSYEQYF. The CDR3 DNA sequence: TGCGCCAGCAGTGGACATACGGGACTAGCGGGAGCAAATCCGAGCTCCTACGAGCAGTACTTC.